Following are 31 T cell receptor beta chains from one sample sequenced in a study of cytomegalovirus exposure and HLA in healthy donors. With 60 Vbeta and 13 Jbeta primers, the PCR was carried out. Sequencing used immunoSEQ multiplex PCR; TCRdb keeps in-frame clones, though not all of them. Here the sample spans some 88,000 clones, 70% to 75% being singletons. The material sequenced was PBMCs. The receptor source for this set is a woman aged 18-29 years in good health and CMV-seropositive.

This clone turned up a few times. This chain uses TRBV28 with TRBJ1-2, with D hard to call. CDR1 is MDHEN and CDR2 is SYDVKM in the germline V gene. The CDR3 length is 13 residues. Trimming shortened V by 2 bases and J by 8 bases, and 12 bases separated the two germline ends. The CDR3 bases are TGTGCCAGCAGTTTAGGGCCCGGCCGCGGCTACACCTTC. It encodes CASSLGPGRGYTF.

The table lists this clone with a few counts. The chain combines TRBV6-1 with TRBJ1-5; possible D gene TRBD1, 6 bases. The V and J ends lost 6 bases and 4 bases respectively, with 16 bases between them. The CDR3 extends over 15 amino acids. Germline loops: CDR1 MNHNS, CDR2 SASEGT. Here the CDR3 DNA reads TGTGCCAGCAGGGACAGAGAAGTCTTTAATCAGCCCCAGCATTTT. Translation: CASRDREVFNQPQHF.

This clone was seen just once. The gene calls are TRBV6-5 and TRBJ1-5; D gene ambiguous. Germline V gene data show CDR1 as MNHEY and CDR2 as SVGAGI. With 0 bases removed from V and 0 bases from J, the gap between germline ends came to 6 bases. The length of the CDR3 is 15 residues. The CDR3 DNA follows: TGTGCCAGCAGTTACTCGAGCCTTAGCAATCAGCCCCAGCATTTT. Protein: CASSYSSLSNQPQHF.

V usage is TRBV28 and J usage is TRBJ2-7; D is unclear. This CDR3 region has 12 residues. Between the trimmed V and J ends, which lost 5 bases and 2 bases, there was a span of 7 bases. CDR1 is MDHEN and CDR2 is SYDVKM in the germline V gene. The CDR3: CASSLVPYEQYF. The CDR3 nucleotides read TGTGCCAGCAGTCTAGTCCCCTACGAGCAGTACTTC.

CDR3 residues: CASSPGIGTIYNEQFF. CDR3 DNA sequence: TGTGCCAGCTCACCAGGTATCGGGACTATCTACAATGAGCAGTTCTTC. This chain uses TRBV18 with TRBJ2-1; 7 bases align to TRBD2. The CDR3 sequence is 16 residues long. The germline V gene encodes CDR1 KGHSH and CDR2 LQKENI. V shed 2 bases, J shed 3 bases, and the junction held 7 bases outside the gene matches.

Here the CDR3 reads CASSLIQTTNEKLFF. DNA for the CDR3: TGTGCCAGCAGTTTGATACAGACAACTAATGAAAAACTGTTTTTT. V is TRBV6-1 and J is TRBJ1-4; D unresolved. V gave up 5 bases and J gave up 0 bases, with 10 bases separating them. This CDR3 contains 15 residues. Germline values: CDR1 MNHNS, CDR2 SASEGT.

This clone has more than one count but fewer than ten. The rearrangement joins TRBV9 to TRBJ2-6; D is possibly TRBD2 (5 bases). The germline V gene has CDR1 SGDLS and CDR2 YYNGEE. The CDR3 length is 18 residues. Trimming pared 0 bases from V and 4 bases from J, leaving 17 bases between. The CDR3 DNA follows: TGTGCCAGCAGCGTAGATCCGGGATCCGGAACCGGGGCCAACGTCCTGACTTTC. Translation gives CASSVDPGSGTGANVLTF. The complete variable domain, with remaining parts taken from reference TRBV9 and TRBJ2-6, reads DSGVTQTPKHLITATGQRVTLRCSPRSGDLSVYWYQQSLDQGLQFLIQYYNGEERAKGNILERFSAQQFPDLHSELNLSSLELGDSALYFCASSVDPGSGTGANVLTFGAGSRLTVL.

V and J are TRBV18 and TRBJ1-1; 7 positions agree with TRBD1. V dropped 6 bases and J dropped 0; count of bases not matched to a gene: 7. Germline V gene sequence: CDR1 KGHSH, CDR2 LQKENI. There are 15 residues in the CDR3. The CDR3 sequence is CASSLLQGLNTEAFF. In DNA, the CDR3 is TGTGCCAGCTCCCTACTACAGGGGTTGAACACTGAAGCTTTCTTT.

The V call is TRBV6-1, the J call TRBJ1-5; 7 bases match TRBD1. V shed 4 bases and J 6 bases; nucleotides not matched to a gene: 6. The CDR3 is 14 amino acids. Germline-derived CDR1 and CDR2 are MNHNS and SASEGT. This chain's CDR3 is CASSAPGGLQPQHF. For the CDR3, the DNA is TGTGCCAGCAGTGCCCCAGGGGGTCTTCAGCCCCAGCATTTT.

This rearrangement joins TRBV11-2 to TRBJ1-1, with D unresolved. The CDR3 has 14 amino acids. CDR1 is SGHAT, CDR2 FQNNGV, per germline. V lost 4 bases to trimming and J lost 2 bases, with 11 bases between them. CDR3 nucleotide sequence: TGTGCCAGCAGCTCCTACGTTAGAAACACTGAAGCTTTCTTT. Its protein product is CASSSYVRNTEAFF.

This chain's CDR3 is CASKLTGELFF. CDR3 nucleotide sequence: TGTGCCAGTAAGCTGACCGGGGAGCTGTTTTTT. The chain links TRBV19 to TRBJ2-2, with D unresolved. V gave up 7 bases and J gave up 5 bases, with 5 bases separating them. Germline assignment: CDR1 LNHDA and CDR2 SQIVND (reference sequence). The CDR3 covers 11 residues. The full variable domain, in which reference TRBV19 and TRBJ2-2 provide the parts outside the CDR3, is DGGITQSPKYLFRKEGQNVTLSCEQNLNHDAMYWYRQDPGQGLRLIYYSQIVNDFQKGDIAEGYSVSREKKESFPLTVTSAQKNPTAFYLCASKLTGELFFGEGSRLTVL.

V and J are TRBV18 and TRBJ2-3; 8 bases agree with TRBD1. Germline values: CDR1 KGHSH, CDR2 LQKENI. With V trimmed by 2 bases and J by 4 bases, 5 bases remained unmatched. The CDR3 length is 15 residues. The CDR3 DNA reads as TGTGCCAGCTCACCAGGACAGGGAGCATCAGATACGCAGTATTTT. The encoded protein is CASSPGQGASDTQYF.

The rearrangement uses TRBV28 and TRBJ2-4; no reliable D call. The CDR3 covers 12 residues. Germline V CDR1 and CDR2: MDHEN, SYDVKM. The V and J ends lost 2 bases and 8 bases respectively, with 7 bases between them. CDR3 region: CASSLRADIQYF. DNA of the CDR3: TGTGCCAGCAGTTTACGCGCGGACATTCAGTACTTC.

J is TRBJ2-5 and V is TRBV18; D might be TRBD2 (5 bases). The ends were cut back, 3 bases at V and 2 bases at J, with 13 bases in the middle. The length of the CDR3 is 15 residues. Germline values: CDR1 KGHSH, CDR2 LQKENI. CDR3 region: CASSPDGGRQETQYF. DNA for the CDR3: TGTGCCAGCTCACCTGATGGAGGTAGACAAGAGACCCAGTACTTC. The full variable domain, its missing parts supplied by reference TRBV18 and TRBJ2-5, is NAGVMQNPRHLVRRRGQEARLRCSPMKGHSHVYWYRQLPEEGLKFMVYLQKENIIDESGMPKERFSAEFPKEGPSILRIQQVVRGDSAAYFCASSPDGGRQETQYFGPGTRLLVL.

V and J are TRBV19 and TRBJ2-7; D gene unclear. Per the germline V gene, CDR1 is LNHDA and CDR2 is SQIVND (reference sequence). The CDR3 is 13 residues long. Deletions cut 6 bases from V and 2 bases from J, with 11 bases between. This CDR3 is CASSAAAPYEQYF. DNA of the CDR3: TGTGCCAGTAGCGCGGCGGCCCCCTACGAGCAGTACTTC.

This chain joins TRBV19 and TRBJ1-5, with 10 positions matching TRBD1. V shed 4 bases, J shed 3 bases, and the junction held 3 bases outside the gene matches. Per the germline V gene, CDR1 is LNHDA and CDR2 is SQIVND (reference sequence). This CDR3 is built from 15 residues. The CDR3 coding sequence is TGTGCCAGTAGTACCGGGACAGGGGACAATCAGCCCCAGCATTTT. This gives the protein CASSTGTGDNQPQHF.

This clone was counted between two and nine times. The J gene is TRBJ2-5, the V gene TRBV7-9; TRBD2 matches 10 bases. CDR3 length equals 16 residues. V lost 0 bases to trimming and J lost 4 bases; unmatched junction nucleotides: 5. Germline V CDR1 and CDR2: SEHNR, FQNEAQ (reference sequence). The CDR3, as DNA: TGTGCCAGCAGCTTAGCCAGCGGGGGGGGACGAGAGACCCAGTACTTC. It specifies CASSLASGGGRETQYF.

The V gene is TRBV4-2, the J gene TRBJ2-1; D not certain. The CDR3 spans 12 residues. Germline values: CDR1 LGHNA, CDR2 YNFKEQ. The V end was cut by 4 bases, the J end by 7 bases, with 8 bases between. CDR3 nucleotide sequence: TGTGCCAGCAGCCGGAGTTCGAATGAGCAGTTCTTC. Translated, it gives CASSRSSNEQFF.

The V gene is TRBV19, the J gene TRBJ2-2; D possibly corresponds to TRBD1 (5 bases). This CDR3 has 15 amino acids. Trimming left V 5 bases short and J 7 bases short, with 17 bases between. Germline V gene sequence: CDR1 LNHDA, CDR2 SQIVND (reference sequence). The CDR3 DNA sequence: TGTGCCAGTAGTGCGACAGACGTGCCTATCGGGGAGCTGTTTTTT. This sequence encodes CASSATDVPIGELFF.

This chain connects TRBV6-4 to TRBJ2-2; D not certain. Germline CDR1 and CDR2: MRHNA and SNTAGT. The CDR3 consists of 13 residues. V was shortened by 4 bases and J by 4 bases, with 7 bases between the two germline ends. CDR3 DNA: TGTGCCAGCAGTGCCTTGAGCACCGGGGAGCTGTTTTTT. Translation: CASSALSTGELFF.

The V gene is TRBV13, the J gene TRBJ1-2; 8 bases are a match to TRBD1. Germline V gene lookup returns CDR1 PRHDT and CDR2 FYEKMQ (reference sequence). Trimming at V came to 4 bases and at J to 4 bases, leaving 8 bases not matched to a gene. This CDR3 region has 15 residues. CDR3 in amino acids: CASSSDRGVIYGYTF. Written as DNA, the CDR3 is TGTGCCAGCAGCTCAGACAGGGGAGTGATCTATGGCTACACCTTC.

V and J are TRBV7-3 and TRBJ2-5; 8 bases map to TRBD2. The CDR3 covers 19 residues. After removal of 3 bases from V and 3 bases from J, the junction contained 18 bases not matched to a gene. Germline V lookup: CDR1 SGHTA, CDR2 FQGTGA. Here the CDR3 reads CASSFMGQRGPPWEETQYF. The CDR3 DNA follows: TGTGCCAGCAGCTTCATGGGTCAGCGGGGGCCGCCTTGGGAAGAGACCCAGTACTTC. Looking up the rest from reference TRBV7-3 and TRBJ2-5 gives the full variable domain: GAGVSQTPSNKVTEKGKYVELRCDPISGHTALYWYRQSLGQGPEFLIYFQGTGAADDSGLPNDRFFAVRPEGSVSTLKIQRTERGDSAVYLCASSFMGQRGPPWEETQYFGPGTRLLVL.

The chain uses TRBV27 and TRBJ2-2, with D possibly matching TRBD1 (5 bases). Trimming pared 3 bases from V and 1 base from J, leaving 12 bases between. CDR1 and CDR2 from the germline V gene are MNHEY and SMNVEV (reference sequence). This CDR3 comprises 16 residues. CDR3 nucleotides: TGTGCCAGCAGTTTGTGGTACAGGCAGAACACCGGGGAGCTGTTTTTT. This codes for CASSLWYRQNTGELFF.

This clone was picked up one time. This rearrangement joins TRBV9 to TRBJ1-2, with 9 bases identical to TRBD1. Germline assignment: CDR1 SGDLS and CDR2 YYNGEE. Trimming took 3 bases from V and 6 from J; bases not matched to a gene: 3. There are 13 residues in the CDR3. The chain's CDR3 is CASSAGQGDGYTF. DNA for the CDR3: TGTGCCAGCAGCGCGGGACAGGGCGATGGCTACACCTTC. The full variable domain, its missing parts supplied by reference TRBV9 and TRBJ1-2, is DSGVTQTPKHLITATGQRVTLRCSPRSGDLSVYWYQQSLDQGLQFLIQYYNGEERAKGNILERFSAQQFPDLHSELNLSSLELGDSALYFCASSAGQGDGYTFGSGTRLTVV.

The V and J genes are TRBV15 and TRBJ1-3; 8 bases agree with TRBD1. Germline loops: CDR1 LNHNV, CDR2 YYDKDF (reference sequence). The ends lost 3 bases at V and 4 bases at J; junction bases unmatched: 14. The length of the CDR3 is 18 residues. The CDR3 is CATSRPNRGQGWGNTIYF. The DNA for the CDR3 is TGTGCCACCAGCAGGCCTAACCGCGGACAGGGTTGGGGAAACACCATATATTTT.

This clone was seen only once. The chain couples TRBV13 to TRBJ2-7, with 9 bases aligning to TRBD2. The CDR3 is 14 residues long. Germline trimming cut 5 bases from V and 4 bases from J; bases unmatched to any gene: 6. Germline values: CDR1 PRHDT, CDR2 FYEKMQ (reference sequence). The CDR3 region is CASSIAGGEYEQYF. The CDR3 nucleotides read TGTGCCAGCAGCATCGCGGGGGGGGAGTACGAGCAGTACTTC.

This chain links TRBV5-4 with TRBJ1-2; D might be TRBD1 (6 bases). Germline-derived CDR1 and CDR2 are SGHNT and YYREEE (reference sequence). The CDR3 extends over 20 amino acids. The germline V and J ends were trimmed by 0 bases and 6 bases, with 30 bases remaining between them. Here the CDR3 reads CASSLAGGGAGRVSRDGYTF. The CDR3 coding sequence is TGTGCCAGCAGCTTGGCCGGTGGGGGCGCGGGCCGGGTAAGTCGGGATGGCTACACCTTC.

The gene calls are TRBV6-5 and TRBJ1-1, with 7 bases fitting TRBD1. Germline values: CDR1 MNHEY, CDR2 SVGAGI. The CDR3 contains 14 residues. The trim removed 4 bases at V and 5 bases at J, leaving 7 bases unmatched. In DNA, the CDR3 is TGTGCCAGCAGTTCCTGGACAGGAGGGACTGAAGCTTTCTTT. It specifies CASSSWTGGTEAFF.

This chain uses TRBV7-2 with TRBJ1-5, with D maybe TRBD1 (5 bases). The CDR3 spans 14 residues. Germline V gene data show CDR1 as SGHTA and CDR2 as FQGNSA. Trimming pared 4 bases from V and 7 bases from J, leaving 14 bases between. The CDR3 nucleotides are TGTGCCAGCAGCTACGGACAAGAATTCCAGCCCCAGCATTTT. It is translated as CASSYGQEFQPQHF.

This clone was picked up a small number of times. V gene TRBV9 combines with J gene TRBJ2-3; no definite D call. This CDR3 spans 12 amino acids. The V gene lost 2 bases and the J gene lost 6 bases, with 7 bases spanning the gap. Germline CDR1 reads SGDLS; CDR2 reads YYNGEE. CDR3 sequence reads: CASSVAEDTQYF. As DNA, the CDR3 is TGTGCCAGCAGCGTGGCGGAGGATACGCAGTATTTT. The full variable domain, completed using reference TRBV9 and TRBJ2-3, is DSGVTQTPKHLITATGQRVTLRCSPRSGDLSVYWYQQSLDQGLQFLIQYYNGEERAKGNILERFSAQQFPDLHSELNLSSLELGDSALYFCASSVAEDTQYFGPGTRLTVL.

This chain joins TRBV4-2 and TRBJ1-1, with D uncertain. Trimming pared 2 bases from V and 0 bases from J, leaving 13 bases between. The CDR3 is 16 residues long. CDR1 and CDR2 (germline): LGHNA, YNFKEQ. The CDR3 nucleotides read TGTGCCAGCAGCCAAAGGGAGGCTTTATTGAACACTGAAGCTTTCTTT. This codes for CASSQREALLNTEAFF.